Sequencing of this TCR beta chain was carried out in a study of PD-1 and CTLA-4 blockade in melanoma. Repertoires were generated with immunoSEQ multiplex PCR, while TCRdb's copy carries only in-frame clones and drops some. The sample yields tens of thousands of clones, around 90% seen once. Germline V CDR1 and CDR2: MGHRA, YSYEKL. J gave up 6 bases and V 0 bases, and 5 bases lay outside the gene matches. This CDR3 comprises 15 residues. This chain links TRBV4-1 with TRBJ1-1, with 9 bases that match TRBD1. The receptor's source is a human donor with melanoma. The sequencing here drew on CD8+ T cells from peripheral blood, taken from a patient given anti-PD-1 treatment. CDR3 nucleotides: TGCGCCAGCAGCCAAGACCTTACAGGGGGCGCTGAAGCTTTCTTT. Encoded protein: CASSQDLTGGAEAFF.